This TCR beta chain comes out of a study of T cell repertoires in cytomegalovirus infection. Looking at the study overall: Public TCR beta signature analysis indicated the presence of both CMV infection and matching HLA type.

A remark on this clonotype: Antigen: not known.

TCRdb used MiXCR to reprocess the reads, holding one entry per CDR3 protein. This sample has about 700,000 distinct CDR3 sequences, with 30% to 40% found just once. Trimming pared 1 base from V and 0 bases from J, leaving 10 bases between. The CDR3 spans 16 residues. CDR1 and CDR2 (germline): SGHVT, SQSDAQ. The receptor comes from a human donor in good health (CMV status not recorded). Some clones in this sample may be carry-over from other donors' samples. The chain has TRBV7-4 and TRBJ2-1; no clear D. The sequences come from cultured PBMCs, collected from culture after CMV antigen stimulation. The CDR3 DNA reads as TGTGCCAGCAGCTTAGGGCTGGAGAGCTCCTACAATGAGCAGTTCTTC. This gives the protein CASSLGLESSYNEQFF.